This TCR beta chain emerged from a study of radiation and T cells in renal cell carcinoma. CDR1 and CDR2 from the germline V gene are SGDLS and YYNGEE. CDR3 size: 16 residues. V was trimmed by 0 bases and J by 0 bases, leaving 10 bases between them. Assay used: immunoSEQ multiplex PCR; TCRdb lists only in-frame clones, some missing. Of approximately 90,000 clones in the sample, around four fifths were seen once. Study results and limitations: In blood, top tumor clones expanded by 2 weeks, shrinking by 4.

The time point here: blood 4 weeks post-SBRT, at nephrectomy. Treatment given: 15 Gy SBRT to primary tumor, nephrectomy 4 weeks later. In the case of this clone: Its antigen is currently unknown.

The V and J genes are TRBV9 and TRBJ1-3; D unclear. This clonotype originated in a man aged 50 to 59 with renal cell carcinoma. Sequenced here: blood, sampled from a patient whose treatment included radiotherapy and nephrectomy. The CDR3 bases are TGTGCCAGCAGCGTAGGCGACGGACCCTCTGGAAACACCATATATTTT. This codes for CASSVGDGPSGNTIYF.